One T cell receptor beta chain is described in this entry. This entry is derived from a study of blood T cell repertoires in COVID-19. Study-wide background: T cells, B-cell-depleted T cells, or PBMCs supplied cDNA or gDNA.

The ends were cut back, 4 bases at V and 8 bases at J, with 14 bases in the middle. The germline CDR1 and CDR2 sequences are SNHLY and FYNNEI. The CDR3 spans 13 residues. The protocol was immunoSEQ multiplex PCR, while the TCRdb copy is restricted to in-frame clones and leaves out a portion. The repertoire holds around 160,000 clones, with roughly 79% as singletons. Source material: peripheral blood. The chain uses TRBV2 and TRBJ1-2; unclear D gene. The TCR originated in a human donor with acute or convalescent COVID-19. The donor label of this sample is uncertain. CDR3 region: CASSVSGIGGYTF. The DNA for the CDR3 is TGTGCCAGCAGTGTCTCGGGGATTGGAGGCTACACCTTC.